This T cell receptor (beta chain) originates from a study of blood T cell repertoires in COVID-19. Study summary: There were acute and convalescent COVID-19 samples, and they came from the United States, Italy and Spain. From T cells, B-cell-depleted T cells, or PBMCs came the material, which was cDNA or gDNA.

In the authors' methods: Estimation of nucleated cell counts relied on the amplification of reference gene primers. Generated by immunoSEQ multiplex PCR, the TCRdb table keeps only in-frame clones and is missing some. V and J calls and clone size follow that table, whereas D and trimming were derived from the DNA. The sample contains 55,000 to 90,000 clones, approximately 91% of which appear only once. J lost 8 bases, V lost 6 bases, and 3 bases had no gene match. The CDR3 has 12 amino acids. Germline CDR1 is MDHEN and CDR2 is SYDVKM. The sample consisted of peripheral blood. J is TRBJ2-1 and V is TRBV28; TRBD2 matches 8 bases. This receptor was obtained from a human donor with active COVID-19. The donor label of this sample is uncertain. The CDR3 is CASSGTRDEQFF. CDR3 DNA sequence: TGTGCCAGCAGCGGGACTAGGGATGAGCAGTTCTTC.